Given below is one TCR beta chain in context. The source of the sample is a study of OX40 agonist ivuxolimab in advanced cancers. The CDR3 extends over 14 amino acids. V was trimmed by 1 base and J by 5 bases, leaving 10 bases between them. Germline lookup yields CDR1 LGHNT and CDR2 FRNRAP. Assay used: immunoSEQ multiplex PCR; TCRdb lists only in-frame clones, some missing. This sample has around 63,000 clones, with 80% to 90% found just once. Sample: CD4+ or CD8+ T cells sorted from blood, taken in a trial of the OX40 agonist ivuxolimab. The rearrangement joins TRBV12-5 to TRBJ2-3; no reliable D call. This TCR came from an adult with an advanced solid tumor such as melanoma, head and neck, liver or kidney cancer. The CDR3: CASGLGLSGDTQYF. The CDR3 DNA follows: TGTGCTAGTGGTTTGGGCCTTTCTGGAGATACGCAGTATTTT.